The 6 T cell receptor beta chains in this list originate from one sample, sequenced in a study of T cell repertoires in cytomegalovirus infection. The antigens of these receptors remain unknown. TCRdb re-analysed the reads in MiXCR, keeping a single row per CDR3 protein. The sample yields around 900,000 distinct CDR3 sequences, less than 40% seen once. Specimen: cultured CD8+ T cells from PBMCs, collected from culture after CMV antigen stimulation. These receptors all come from a human donor in good health (CMV status not recorded). Some clones in this sample may be carry-over from other donors' samples.

The chain couples TRBV29-1 to TRBJ1-2; 9 positions agree with TRBD1. Trimming cost V 6 bases and J 6 bases; bases outside gene matches: 5. The germline CDR1 and CDR2 sequences are SQVTM and ANQGSEA. The length of the CDR3 is 12 residues. CDR3 in DNA: TGCAGCGTGCTGGACAGGGGAAATGGCTACACCTTC. Translating it yields CSVLDRGNGYTF.

The sample holds many counts of this clonotype. The chain uses TRBV7-9 and TRBJ2-2, with 9 bases lining up with TRBD1. Germline lookup yields CDR1 SEHNR and CDR2 FQNEAQ (reference sequence). The junction had 9 bases not matched to a gene; V was cut back by 4 bases and J by 6 bases. The CDR3 totals 16 residues. CDR3 in amino acids: CASSSWDRDDPGELFF. CDR3 DNA sequence: TGTGCCAGCAGCTCCTGGGACAGGGACGACCCCGGGGAGCTGTTTTTT.

This clonotype was found many times. CDR3 protein: CASSSGTGLTDTQYF. CDR3 nucleotides: TGTGCCAGCAGCTCCGGGACAGGGCTCACAGATACGCAGTATTTT. The chain joins TRBV7-9 to TRBJ2-3; 9 bases match TRBD1. In germline, CDR1 is SEHNR, CDR2 FQNEAQ (reference sequence). The J segment lost 2 bases and the V segment lost 4 bases, leaving 4 bases of the junction unmatched. The CDR3 covers 15 residues.

The rearrangement links TRBV4-1 to TRBJ1-2, with 8 nucleotides matching TRBD1. V shed 0 bases, J shed 3 bases, and the junction held 6 bases outside the gene matches. The CDR3 is made up of 16 amino acids. Per the germline V gene, CDR1 is MGHRA and CDR2 is YSYEKL. The CDR3 is CASSQDRGTGHYGYTF. The CDR3 nucleotides read TGCGCCAGCAGCCAAGATAGAGGGACAGGACACTATGGCTACACCTTC.

About this clonotype: This may be a read error: a much more frequent sequence differs by one nucleotide. The gene calls are TRBV7-6 and TRBJ2-1; TRBD2 agrees at 9 bases. This CDR3 has 17 amino acids. Per the germline V gene, CDR1 is SGHVS and CDR2 is FNYEAQ. CDR3 amino acids: CASCLTTILAGLNEQFF. The CDR3 DNA follows: TGTGCCAGCTGCTTAACAACAATTCTAGCGGGGTTGAATGAGCAGTTCTTC.

This clonotype appeared many times. The chain is built from TRBV6-1 and TRBJ2-2; 8 bases align to TRBD1. From germline, CDR1 is MNHNS and CDR2 SASEGT. The J segment lost 6 bases and the V segment lost 4 bases, leaving 7 bases of the junction unmatched. CDR3 length: 15 residues. The CDR3 region is CASSALTGAPGELFF. The CDR3 DNA reads TGTGCCAGCAGTGCCCTGACAGGGGCCCCCGGGGAGCTGTTTTTT.